The T cell receptor beta chain described here comes from a study of blood T cell repertoires in COVID-19 (dated by TCRdb to the early 2020s). General notes on the study: Samples from collaborators originated in the United States, Italy and Spain and spanned both the acute and convalescent phases of COVID-19. The prospective study material was composed of cDNA or gDNA derived from T cells, B-cell-depleted T cells, or PBMCs. The dataset comprised deeply sampled blood TCRbeta repertoires from subjects exposed to, actively infected with, or recovered from COVID-19. A freely available public database, intended as a resource for researchers studying the immune response to SARS-CoV-2, is where the repertoires were released. Samples came from the ongoing ImmuneRACE study (first 160 participants) plus 1,254 subjects from 6 global collaborators. Sample metadata almost always included a de-identified subject ID, COVID-19 status, age in years and sex. Where available, HLA class I and class II types were taken from metadata supplied by the sample provider and were not determined by assay-based typing.

The CDR3 has 14 amino acids, counting the end cysteine and phenylalanine. The CDR3 DNA has 42 bases and is translated from base 1. V is pared back by 4 bases and J by 0 bases, with 10 bases lying between the germline termini. Via the germline V gene, CDR1 is MGHRA and CDR2 YSYEKL. Note on this clone: Its antigen has not been determined. Nothing much larger sits one base from this clone, and base qualities are not available.

TCRbeta CDR3 regions were amplified from genomic DNA using the immunoSEQ Assay, a bias-controlled multiplex PCR. In the original analysis: The number of nucleated cells in each sample was estimated from the amplification of reference gene primers within the assay. To quantify the absolute abundance of each unique TCRbeta CDR3 rearrangement, sequence reads were collapsed and filtered. For each sample, productive Simpson clonality was calculated by taking the square root of Simpson's diversity index across productive rearrangements. The source is immuneACCESS, and TCRdb retained only in-frame sequences with V and J called. Part of the clones is not carried over; for the studies checked, unresolved V genes explain less than half of this, and the remainder is unexplained. V and J calls and clone size follow that table, whereas D and trimming were derived from the DNA. In all, the sample holds fewer than 300,000 clones, and roughly 85% of those were seen once. Roughly 5.3% of the sample lies in the top ten.

Results the study describes overall, beyond this receptor: The quantity of clinical and demographic metadata differed by source and by participant and was supplied without curation.

Whole blood was collected in K2EDTA tubes by collaborating institutions according to the institutions' own protocols. Collaborator samples were shipped for TCRbeta analysis as frozen whole blood, isolated PBMCs, or DNA extracted from either sample type. Sequencing used peripheral blood. The receptor was isolated from a man aged 50 or older with active or convalescent COVID-19. Recombination linked TRBV4-1 to TRBJ2-7; a confident D gene designation cannot be given. The DNA is as follows: TGCGCCAGCAGCCGAGCCGCCAACTCCTACGAGCAGTACTTC. Its coded protein is CASSRAANSYEQYF.